These 13 T cell receptor beta chains share one sample of origin, sequenced in a study of PD-L1 blockade in urothelial cancer. Using immunoSEQ multiplex PCR, the repertoire was profiled, and TCRdb retains in-frame clones only, with some absent. Of more than 15,000 clones listed, roughly 87% are singletons. Material: PBMCs, obtained around atezolizumab (anti-PD-L1) treatment. These receptors all stem from a man aged 45-60 years with urothelial cancer.

CDR3 nucleotides: TGTGCCTGGACAAGGCAGGCTTCCAACTCTGGAAACACCATATATTTT. Its protein is CAWTRQASNSGNTIYF. The rearrangement joins TRBV30 to TRBJ1-3, with D uncertain. The CDR3 totals 16 residues. V was trimmed by 4 bases and J by 0 bases, leaving 16 bases between them. Germline CDR1 is GTSNPN and CDR2 is SVGIG (reference sequence).

This clone occurred a few times. The chain has TRBV7-9 and TRBJ1-6, with D hard to call. Trimming pared 7 bases from V and 6 bases from J, leaving 16 bases between. CDR1 is SEHNR and CDR2 is FQNEAQ in the germline V gene (reference sequence). The CDR3 contains 15 residues. As DNA, the CDR3 is TGTGCCAGCACAGGCGCTTCACCTCCTAATTCACCCCTCCACTTT. Its protein product is CASTGASPPNSPLHF.

The rearrangement uses TRBV10-2 and TRBJ2-1, with TRBD2 identical over 8 bases. Germline V lookup: CDR1 WSHSY, CDR2 SAAADI. The ends lost 6 bases at V and 1 base at J; junction bases unmatched: 8. The CDR3 consists of 16 residues. CDR3 in amino acids: CASRDLSGGSYNEQFF. As DNA, the CDR3 is TGCGCCAGCAGAGACCTAAGCGGGGGATCCTACAATGAGCAGTTCTTC.

The chain uses TRBV28 and TRBJ2-7; D call uncertain. V was cut by 6 bases and J by 0 bases, with 15 bases left in between. The CDR3 consists of 15 residues. From germline, CDR1 is MDHEN and CDR2 SYDVKM. This chain's CDR3 is CASRYDTSFSYEQYF. The CDR3 region has the DNA TGTGCCAGCAGGTATGACACCTCCTTCTCCTACGAGCAGTACTTC.

The rearrangement uses TRBV9 and TRBJ2-3; 15 bases agree with TRBD2. J gave up 7 bases and V 3 bases, and 6 bases lay outside the gene matches. Germline V CDR1 and CDR2: SGDLS, YYNGEE. CDR3 length: 16 amino acids. Here the CDR3 DNA reads TGTGCCAGCAGCGGACCCGGGACTAGCGGGGGGAATACGCAGTATTTT. Its protein is CASSGPGTSGGNTQYF.

J is TRBJ1-1 and V is TRBV5-1; D gene uncertain. This CDR3 is built from 13 residues. Germline V gene sequence: CDR1 SGHRS, CDR2 YFSETQ. Trimming removed 4 bases from V and 1 base from J, with 8 bases in between. CDR3 amino acids: CASSPLSNTEAFF. The CDR3 region has the DNA TGCGCCAGCAGCCCCTTGTCGAACACTGAAGCTTTCTTT.

The CDR3 loop is CAINRDRMSYEQYF. The CDR3 DNA reads as TGTGCCATCAACCGGGACAGGATGTCCTACGAGCAGTACTTC. The rearrangement uses TRBV6-1 and TRBJ2-7; the match to TRBD1 covers 8 bases. Per the germline V gene, CDR1 is MNHNS and CDR2 is SASEGT. V trimming: 10 bases; J trimming: 1 base; junction bases outside the gene matches: 9. The CDR3 runs to 14 residues.

This chain joins TRBV5-1 and TRBJ2-1; 13 positions agree with TRBD2. Germline CDR1 SGHRS, CDR2 YFSETQ. Germline trimming cut 3 bases from V and 4 bases from J; bases unmatched to any gene: 7. CDR3 size: 17 residues. The CDR3: CASSYAGLAGVYNEQFF. For the CDR3, the DNA is TGCGCCAGCAGCTATGCTGGACTAGCGGGAGTATACAATGAGCAGTTCTTC.

V is TRBV7-2 and J is TRBJ2-5; 13 nucleotides align to TRBD2. CDR1 is SGHTA, CDR2 FQGNSA, per germline. Germline trimming cut 4 bases from V and 5 bases from J; bases unmatched to any gene: 10. This CDR3 is built from 17 residues. The CDR3 here is CASSSRTSGGSGETQYF. The CDR3 region has the DNA TGTGCCAGCAGCTCCCGGACTAGCGGGGGCTCTGGGGAGACCCAGTACTTC.

The chain has TRBV27 and TRBJ2-1, with no clear D. The CDR3 extends over 13 amino acids. CDR1 and CDR2 (germline): MNHEY, SMNVEV (reference sequence). V lost 10 bases and J lost 0, with 10 bases in between. The CDR3 DNA reads TGTGCCACCAAACAGAGCTCCTACAATGAGCAGTTCTTC. It yields the protein CATKQSSYNEQFF.

The chain has TRBV11-3 and TRBJ2-7; D is perhaps TRBD1 (5 bases). The V gene's germline CDR1 is SGHNT and CDR2 YENEEA. Trimming removed 1 base at V and 2 bases at J, with 12 bases between. This CDR3 is 15 amino acids long. CDR3: CASSLGGSPAYEQYF. CDR3 sequence (DNA): TGTGCCAGCAGCTTAGGGGGCAGCCCAGCCTACGAGCAGTACTTC.

CDR3 sequence (DNA): TGTGCCAGCAGCGTAGTTGCGGGGGGGGTCGGGGAGCTGTTTTTT. Residues: CASSVVAGGVGELFF. The chain employs TRBV9 and TRBJ2-2; 9 positions match TRBD2. The CDR3 contains 15 residues. CDR1 is SGDLS, CDR2 YYNGEE, per germline. V dropped 0 bases and J dropped 7; count of bases not matched to a gene: 4.

The chain is built from TRBV19 and TRBJ1-1; TRBD1 might be the D (6 bases). The CDR3 consists of 15 residues. Trimming removed 6 bases from V and 1 base from J, with 15 bases in between. CDR1 LNHDA and CDR2 SQIVND come from the germline V gene (reference sequence). The CDR3 bases are TGTGCCAGTAGGGAGAGGGGACAACAGAACACTGAAGCTTTCTTT. This sequence encodes CASRERGQQNTEAFF.